The 27 T cell receptor beta chains given below trace back to one sample, sequenced in a study of beta chain features in type 1 diabetes. Expressed TCRB transcripts were sequenced because the entire RNA isolate underwent reverse transcription. Clones were sequenced by immunoSEQ multiplex PCR, and TCRdb holds only the in-frame ones, with some missing. Of more than 150,000 clones listed, 9% to 10% are singletons. The sequenced sample was central memory CD4+ T cells from blood. Receptors were obtained from a young woman in good health.

Regarding this clone: A read error may explain this, as a much larger clone is one base away. This rearrangement joins TRBV7-2 to TRBJ2-7; 11 bases are shared with TRBD1. The CDR3 covers 14 residues. Germline V gene lookup returns CDR1 SGHTA and CDR2 FQGNSA. J lost 3 bases, V lost 3 bases, and 1 base had no gene match. The CDR3 spells CASSFGTGGYEQYF. DNA for the CDR3: TGTGCCAGCAGCTTTGGGACAGGGGGCTACGAGCAGTACTTC.

The chain has TRBV9 and TRBJ2-7; the match to TRBD1 covers 8 bases. The DNA matches TRBJ2-5 better at its end, which makes the J call doubtful. CDR3 size: 15 residues. Per the germline V gene, CDR1 is SGDLS and CDR2 is YYNGEE. CDR3 protein: CASSSLGQAKETQYF. The CDR3 DNA reads TGTGCCAGCAGCTCACTGGGACAGGCTAAAGAGACCCAGTACTTC.

In this sample, this clone turned up a few times. J is TRBJ2-7 and V is TRBV6-6, with D unresolved. From germline, CDR1 is MNHNY and CDR2 SVGAGI (reference sequence). Trimming cost V 0 bases and J 9 bases, with 6 bases left between them. The CDR3 consists of 11 residues. The CDR3: CASSYSNWQYF. The CDR3 DNA reads TGTGCCAGCAGTTACTCGAACTGGCAGTACTTC.

This clone was observed a handful of times. The same CDR3 can be traced to other DNA sequences in this sample. The chain joins TRBV7-2 to TRBJ1-6; 8 bases match TRBD1. The germline gives CDR1 SGHTA, CDR2 FQGNSA. The CDR3 extends over 17 amino acids. The junction had 6 bases not matched to a gene; V was cut back by 4 bases and J by 1 base. The CDR3 is CASSSDRVSSYNSPLHF. The CDR3 nucleotides are TGTGCCAGCAGCTCGGACAGGGTTTCATCCTATAATTCACCCCTCCACTTT. Supplemented by reference TRBV7-2 and TRBJ1-6, the full variable domain reads GAGVSQSPSNKVTEKGKDVELRCDPISGHTALYWYRQSLGQGLEFLIYFQGNSAPDKSGLPSDRFSAERTGGSVSTLTIQRTQQEDSAVYLCASSSDRVSSYNSPLHFGNGTRLTVT.

This clone turned up a few times. The chain recombines TRBV18 with TRBJ2-1; no clear D gene. The germline V gene encodes CDR1 KGHSH and CDR2 LQKENI. V lost 5 bases and J 4 bases, leaving 9 bases between the germline ends. The length of the CDR3 is 13 residues. The CDR3 DNA reads TGTGCCAGCTCAGGCAGCAGGTACAATGAGCAGTTCTTC. Protein: CASSGSRYNEQFF.

The chain is built from TRBV9 and TRBJ2-6; the match to TRBD1 covers 12 bases. Trimming removed 3 bases from V and 4 bases from J; junction bases left unmatched: 8. Germline CDR1 is SGDLS and CDR2 is YYNGEE. The CDR3 runs to 18 residues. The CDR3 reads CASSAGQGAAVGANVLTF. CDR3 DNA: TGTGCCAGCAGCGCGGGACAGGGGGCGGCTGTCGGGGCCAACGTCCTGACTTTC. The whole variable domain, remainder taken from reference TRBV9 and TRBJ2-6, is DSGVTQTPKHLITATGQRVTLRCSPRSGDLSVYWYQQSLDQGLQFLIQYYNGEERAKGNILERFSAQQFPDLHSELNLSSLELGDSALYFCASSAGQGAAVGANVLTFGAGSRLTVL.

The rearrangement links TRBV18 to TRBJ2-3; 8 bases map to TRBD2. CDR1 is KGHSH, CDR2 LQKENI, per germline. The V segment lost 0 bases and the J segment 2 bases; nucleotides outside the gene matches: 10. CDR3 length: 18 residues. The CDR3 protein is CASSPPQGGGSPTDTQYF. DNA for the CDR3: TGTGCCAGCTCACCACCGCAAGGCGGGGGGAGTCCCACAGATACGCAGTATTTT.

This chain joins TRBV2 and TRBJ1-2; TRBD1 agrees at 7 bases. Germline V gene data show CDR1 as SNHLY and CDR2 as FYNNEI. The CDR3 is made up of 16 amino acids. The J segment lost 4 bases and the V segment lost 4 bases, leaving 12 bases of the junction unmatched. DNA for the CDR3: TGTGCCAGCAGTGGAGACAGGGCCCGTCAGGGCTATGGCTACACCTTC. Residues: CASSGDRARQGYGYTF.

The V gene is TRBV9, the J gene TRBJ1-5; 7 bases align to TRBD1. Germline CDR1 and CDR2: SGDLS and YYNGEE. V was pared by 3 bases and J by 0 bases, with 15 bases of the junction left unmatched. The CDR3 extends over 19 amino acids. The CDR3 bases are TGTGCCAGCAGCGCTTTCAGACAGGGTGGGGAGAATAGCAATCAGCCCCAGCATTTT. It translates to CASSAFRQGGENSNQPQHF. The full variable domain, completed using reference TRBV9 and TRBJ1-5, is DSGVTQTPKHLITATGQRVTLRCSPRSGDLSVYWYQQSLDQGLQFLIQYYNGEERAKGNILERFSAQQFPDLHSELNLSSLELGDSALYFCASSAFRQGGENSNQPQHFGDGTRLSIL.

V gene TRBV5-1 combines with J gene TRBJ1-4; 8 positions agree with TRBD1. Germline V CDR1 and CDR2: SGHRS, YFSETQ. CDR3 length: 15 residues. V dropped 4 bases and J dropped 7; count of bases not matched to a gene: 9. CDR3 sequence reads: CASSEGQDRGEKLFF. The DNA of the CDR3 is TGCGCCAGCAGCGAGGGACAGGATCGGGGTGAAAAACTGTTTTTT. The variable domain in full, with the rest retrieved from reference TRBV5-1 and TRBJ1-4, is KAGVTQTPRYLIKTRGQQVTLSCSPISGHRSVSWYQQTPGQGLQFLFEYFSETQRNKGNFPGRFSGRQFSNSRSEMNVSTLELGDSALYLCASSEGQDRGEKLFFGSGTQLSVL.

This clone was found a few times. V is TRBV27 and J is TRBJ2-7, with 11 bases identical to TRBD1. Germline CDR1 MNHEY, CDR2 SMNVEV (reference sequence). With V trimmed by 6 bases and J by 6 bases, 7 bases remained unmatched. This CDR3 is 14 amino acids long. CDR3 sequence: CASSRNGQGAEQYF. The DNA of the CDR3 is TGTGCCAGCAGCCGAAATGGACAGGGGGCCGAGCAGTACTTC.

This clone was observed a handful of times. The rearrangement links TRBV7-3 to TRBJ2-3; D call uncertain. The CDR3 spans 14 residues. The V gene lost 4 bases and the J gene lost 2 bases, with 10 bases spanning the gap. Germline CDR1 and CDR2: SGHTA and FQGTGA. CDR3 in DNA: TGTGCCAGCAGCTCTTCTAGAAACACAGATACGCAGTATTTT. Protein sequence: CASSSSRNTDTQYF.

This clone was found once. The J gene is TRBJ1-6, the V gene TRBV7-2, with D unresolved. This CDR3 comprises 18 residues. V was clipped by 1 base and J by 0 bases, with 13 bases between them. Germline V gene data show CDR1 as SGHTA and CDR2 as FQGNSA. The CDR3 here is CASSLVGARSSYNSPLHF. The CDR3 region has the DNA TGTGCCAGCAGCTTAGTGGGAGCCAGGAGCTCCTATAATTCACCCCTCCACTTT. The variable domain in full, with the rest retrieved from reference TRBV7-2 and TRBJ1-6, is GAGVSQSPSNKVTEKGKDVELRCDPISGHTALYWYRQSLGQGLEFLIYFQGNSAPDKSGLPSDRFSAERTGGSVSTLTIQRTQQEDSAVYLCASSLVGARSSYNSPLHFGNGTRLTVT.

V is TRBV6-5 and J is TRBJ2-3, with 8 bases lining up with TRBD2. V was clipped by 5 bases and J by 3 bases; unmatched bases: 4. Germline loops: CDR1 MNHEY, CDR2 SVGAGI. CDR3 length: 14 amino acids. The CDR3 DNA sequence: TGTGCCAGCAGTCCGGGGGGGACGACAGATACGCAGTATTTT. Translated: CASSPGGTTDTQYF.

The rearrangement links TRBV10-3 to TRBJ2-3; 7 nucleotides line up with TRBD2. Germline loops: CDR1 ENHRY, CDR2 SYGVKD. With V trimmed by 4 bases and J by 2 bases, 9 bases remained unmatched. This CDR3 spans 16 amino acids. CDR3 sequence: CAISGRRRGDTDTQYF. In DNA form, the CDR3 reads TGTGCCATCAGTGGGCGACGACGGGGGGACACAGATACGCAGTATTTT.

V is TRBV18 and J is TRBJ2-5; 7 bases map to TRBD1. V was clipped by 3 bases and J by 3 bases; unmatched bases: 7. There are 15 residues in the CDR3. Germline assignment: CDR1 KGHSH and CDR2 LQKENI. Here the CDR3 reads CASSPAPGQKETQYF. The CDR3 bases are TGTGCCAGCTCACCCGCCCCGGGACAGAAAGAGACCCAGTACTTC.

The chain employs TRBV11-2 and TRBJ2-3; D is possibly TRBD1 (5 bases). Germline CDR1 reads SGHAT; CDR2 reads FQNNGV. This CDR3 contains 14 residues. The V end lost 5 bases, the J end lost 0 bases, and 9 bases lay between the germline ends. The CDR3 sequence: CASSPTASTDTQYF. The CDR3 DNA sequence: TGTGCCAGCAGCCCGACAGCTAGCACAGATACGCAGTATTTT.

In this sample, this clone turned up a few times. V usage is TRBV18 and J usage is TRBJ2-3; D may be TRBD1 (6 bases). Germline values: CDR1 KGHSH, CDR2 LQKENI. V shed 1 base and J shed 0 bases, with 14 bases lying between them. CDR3 length equals 17 residues. CDR3 DNA sequence: TGTGCCAGCTCACCACAGGGAAGGGGGTCTAGCACAGATACGCAGTATTTT. Translation gives CASSPQGRGSSTDTQYF.

With regard to this clone: Other DNA sequences in the sample encode the same CDR3. V and J are TRBV25-1 and TRBJ1-1; weak D call: TRBD1 (6 bases). This CDR3 region has 14 residues. Per germline, CDR1 MGHDK and CDR2 SYGVNS. Trimming removed 2 bases from V and 3 bases from J, with 10 bases in between. The CDR3 here is CASSEGHRDTEAFF. In nucleotides, the CDR3 is TGTGCCAGCAGTGAAGGACACAGGGACACTGAAGCTTTCTTT.

This rearrangement joins TRBV18 to TRBJ1-2; D might be TRBD1 (5 bases). This CDR3 region has 14 residues. V was shortened by 2 bases and J by 0 bases, with 7 bases between the two germline ends. Per germline, CDR1 KGHSH and CDR2 LQKENI. CDR3 DNA sequence: TGTGCCAGCTCACCAAGGGGCACTAACTATGGCTACACCTTC. It specifies CASSPRGTNYGYTF.

This clone was seen only a few times. The chain is built from TRBV19 and TRBJ2-5; TRBD1 might be the D (6 bases). Germline V gene sequence: CDR1 LNHDA, CDR2 SQIVND (reference sequence). CDR3 length: 15 residues. V lost 4 bases to trimming and J lost 0 bases, with 12 bases between them. The CDR3 DNA is TGTGCCAGTAGTAAACTGACAGGCAACCAAGAGACCCAGTACTTC. Its translation is CASSKLTGNQETQYF.

There are a few counts of this clone. The chain employs TRBV11-2 and TRBJ2-2, with D hard to call. The CDR3 covers 12 residues. CDR1 SGHAT and CDR2 FQNNGV come from the germline V gene. The V and J ends lost 3 bases and 5 bases respectively, with 4 bases between them. CDR3 sequence: CASSFQTGELFF. The DNA of the CDR3 is TGTGCCAGCAGCTTCCAAACCGGGGAGCTGTTTTTT. The full variable domain, rest sourced from reference TRBV11-2 and TRBJ2-2, is EAGVAQSPRYKIIEKRQSVAFWCNPISGHATLYWYQQILGQGPKLLIQFQNNGVVDDSQLPKDRFSAERLKGVDSTLKIQPAKLEDSAVYLCASSFQTGELFFGEGSRLTVL.

This clone has only a few counts. V usage is TRBV30 and J usage is TRBJ2-5, with 12 bases identical to TRBD1. The CDR3 is 15 amino acids. V lost 0 bases, J lost 5 bases, and 4 bases stayed unmatched. Germline V CDR1 and CDR2: GTSNPN, SVGIG (reference sequence). Here the CDR3 reads CAWSVGTGGYETQYF. In DNA, the CDR3 is TGTGCCTGGAGTGTGGGGACAGGGGGCTATGAGACCCAGTACTTC.

This clone showed up just a few times. The rearrangement uses TRBV10-3 and TRBJ2-3; D may be TRBD2 (6 bases). Germline-derived CDR1 and CDR2 are ENHRY and SYGVKD. This CDR3 is 14 amino acids long. V was clipped by 6 bases and J by 0 bases, with 10 bases between them. CDR3 in DNA: TGTGCCATCAGACCAGCGGGTAGCACAGATACGCAGTATTTT. Protein: CAIRPAGSTDTQYF.

The chain joins TRBV19 to TRBJ2-7, with 8 bases that match TRBD2. Trimming cost V 5 bases and J 6 bases; bases outside gene matches: 12. CDR3 size: 15 residues. The germline CDR1 and CDR2 sequences are LNHDA and SQIVND (reference sequence). CDR3 nucleotides: TGTGCCAGTAGTTTCGAACTAGCGGACTACGTCGAGCAGTACTTC. Protein product: CASSFELADYVEQYF.

The V gene is TRBV11-2, the J gene TRBJ1-5, with a tentative D call TRBD1 (5 bases). V was clipped by 0 bases and J by 7 bases, with 7 bases between them. The CDR3 consists of 13 residues. Germline V gene data show CDR1 as SGHAT and CDR2 as FQNNGV. CDR3 residues: CASSLDREQPQHF. The CDR3 bases are TGTGCCAGCAGCTTAGACAGGGAACAGCCCCAGCATTTT.

There are a few counts of this clone. The chain employs TRBV5-8 and TRBJ2-3, with 12 bases identical to TRBD2. V lost 4 bases and J lost 4; bases outside the gene matches: 7. The CDR3 length is 16 residues. Per germline, CDR1 SGHTS and CDR2 YDEGEE. The CDR3 here is CASSQDLAGGPDTQYF. The CDR3 nucleotides are TGTGCCAGCAGCCAAGATCTAGCGGGAGGGCCAGATACGCAGTATTTT.